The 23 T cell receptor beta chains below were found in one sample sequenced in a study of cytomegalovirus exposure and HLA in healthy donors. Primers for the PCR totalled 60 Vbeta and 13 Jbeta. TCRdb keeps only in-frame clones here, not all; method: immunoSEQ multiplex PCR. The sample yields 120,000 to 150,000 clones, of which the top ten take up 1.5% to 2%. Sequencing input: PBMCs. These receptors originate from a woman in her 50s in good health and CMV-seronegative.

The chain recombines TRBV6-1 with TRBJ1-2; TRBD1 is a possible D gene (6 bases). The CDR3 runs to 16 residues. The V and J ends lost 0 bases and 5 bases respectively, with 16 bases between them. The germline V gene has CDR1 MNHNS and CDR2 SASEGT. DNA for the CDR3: TGTGCCAGCAGTGAAGCTGGGCGGGGGGCAAGATATGGCTACACCTTC. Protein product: CASSEAGRGARYGYTF.

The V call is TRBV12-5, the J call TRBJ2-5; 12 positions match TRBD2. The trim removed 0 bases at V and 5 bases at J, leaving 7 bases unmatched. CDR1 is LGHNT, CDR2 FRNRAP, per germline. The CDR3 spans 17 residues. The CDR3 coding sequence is TGTGCTAGTGGTTTGGTGGCTAGCGGGAGGGCCGAGGAGACCCAGTACTTC. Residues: CASGLVASGRAEETQYF. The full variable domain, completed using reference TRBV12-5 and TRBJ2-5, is DARVTQTPRHKVTEMGQEVTMRCQPILGHNTVFWYRQTMMQGLELLAYFRNRAPLDDSGMPKDRFSAEMPDATLATLKIQPSEPRDSAVYFCASGLVASGRAEETQYFGPGTRLLVL.

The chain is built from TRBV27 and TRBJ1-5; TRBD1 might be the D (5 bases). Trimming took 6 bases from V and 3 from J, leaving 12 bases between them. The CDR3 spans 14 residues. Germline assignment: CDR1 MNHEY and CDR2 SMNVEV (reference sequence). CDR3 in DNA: TGTGCCAGCAGAGAGGCCAGGGACAATCAGCCCCAGCATTTT. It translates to CASREARDNQPQHF.

CDR3 nucleotide sequence: TGTGCCAGCAGCGCGGAGTACTCTGGAAACACCATATATTTT. Its protein is CASSAEYSGNTIYF. The chain couples TRBV9 to TRBJ1-3; unclear D gene. Germline assignment: CDR1 SGDLS and CDR2 YYNGEE. CDR3 length equals 14 residues. The ends were cut back, 3 bases at V and 0 bases at J, with 7 bases in the middle.

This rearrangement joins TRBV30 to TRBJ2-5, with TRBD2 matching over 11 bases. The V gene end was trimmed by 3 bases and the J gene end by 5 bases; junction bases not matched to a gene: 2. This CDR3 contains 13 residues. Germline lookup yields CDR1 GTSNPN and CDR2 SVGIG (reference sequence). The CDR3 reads CAWRLAGGETQYF. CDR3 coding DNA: TGTGCCTGGAGGTTAGCGGGAGGGGAGACCCAGTACTTC.

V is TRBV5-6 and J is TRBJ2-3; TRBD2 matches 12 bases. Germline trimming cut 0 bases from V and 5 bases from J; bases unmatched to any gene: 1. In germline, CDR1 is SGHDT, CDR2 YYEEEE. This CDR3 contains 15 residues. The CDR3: CASSLGLAGEDTQYF. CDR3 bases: TGTGCCAGCAGCTTGGGACTAGCGGGAGAAGATACGCAGTATTTT.

The CDR3 here is CASSLDRLTYEQYF. As DNA, the CDR3 is TGTGCCAGTAGCCTGGACAGGTTAACCTACGAGCAGTACTTC. The chain is built from TRBV19 and TRBJ2-7; 7 positions match TRBD1. The junction had 7 bases not matched to a gene; V was cut back by 6 bases and J by 2 bases. This CDR3 has 14 amino acids. Germline V gives CDR1 LNHDA, CDR2 SQIVND (reference sequence).

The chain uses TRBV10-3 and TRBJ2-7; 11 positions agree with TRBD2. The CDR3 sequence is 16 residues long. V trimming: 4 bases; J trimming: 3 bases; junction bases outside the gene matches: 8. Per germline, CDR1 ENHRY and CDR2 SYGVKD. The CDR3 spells CAISAFTSGRIYEQYF. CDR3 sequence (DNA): TGTGCCATCAGTGCCTTCACTAGCGGGAGAATCTACGAGCAGTACTTC.

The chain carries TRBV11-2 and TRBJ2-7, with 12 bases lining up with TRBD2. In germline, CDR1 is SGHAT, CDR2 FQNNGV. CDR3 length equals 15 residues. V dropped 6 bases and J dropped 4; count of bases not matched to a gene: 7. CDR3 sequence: CASSLTSGGSYEQYF. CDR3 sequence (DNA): TGTGCCAGCAGTTTGACTAGCGGGGGTTCTTACGAGCAGTACTTC.

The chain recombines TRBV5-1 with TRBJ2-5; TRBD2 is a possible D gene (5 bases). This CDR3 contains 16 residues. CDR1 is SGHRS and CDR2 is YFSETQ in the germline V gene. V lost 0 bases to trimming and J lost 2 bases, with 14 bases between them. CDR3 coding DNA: TGCGCCAGCAGCTTGGGGCCAGCTCGGGGACAAGAGACCCAGTACTTC. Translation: CASSLGPARGQETQYF.

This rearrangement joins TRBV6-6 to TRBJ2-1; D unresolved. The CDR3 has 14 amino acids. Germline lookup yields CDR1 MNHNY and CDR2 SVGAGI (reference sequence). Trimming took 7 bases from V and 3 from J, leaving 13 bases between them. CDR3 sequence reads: CASINDWIYNEQFF. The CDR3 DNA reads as TGTGCCAGCATCAACGACTGGATCTACAATGAGCAGTTCTTC.

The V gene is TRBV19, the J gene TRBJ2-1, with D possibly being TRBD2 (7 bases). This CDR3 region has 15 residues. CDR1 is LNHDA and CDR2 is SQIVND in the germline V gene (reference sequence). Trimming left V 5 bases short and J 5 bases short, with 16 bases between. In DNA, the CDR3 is TGTGCCAGTAGTTCCGGCGGGGGCCGCGACAATGAGCAGTTCTTC. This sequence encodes CASSSGGGRDNEQFF.

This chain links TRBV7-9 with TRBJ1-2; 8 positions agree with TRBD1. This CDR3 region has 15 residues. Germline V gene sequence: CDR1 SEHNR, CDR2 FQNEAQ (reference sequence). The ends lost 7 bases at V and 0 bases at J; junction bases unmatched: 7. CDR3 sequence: CASTPTGEANYGYTF. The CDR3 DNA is TGTGCCAGCACCCCGACAGGGGAAGCTAACTATGGCTACACCTTC.

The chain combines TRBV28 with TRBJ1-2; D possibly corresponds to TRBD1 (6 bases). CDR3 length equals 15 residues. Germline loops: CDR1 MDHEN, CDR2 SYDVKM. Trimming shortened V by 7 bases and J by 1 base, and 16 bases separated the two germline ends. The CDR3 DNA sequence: TGTGCCAGCATTTCCCTGGGGGACATTAACTATGGCTACACCTTC. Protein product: CASISLGDINYGYTF.

The CDR3 reads CASSSAWGVETQYF. The CDR3 DNA reads TGTGCCAGCAGTTCCGCATGGGGGGTAGAGACCCAGTACTTC. This chain connects TRBV6-5 to TRBJ2-5, with D perhaps TRBD2 (6 bases). This CDR3 has 14 residues. V lost 4 bases to trimming and J lost 4 bases, with 13 bases between them. Per germline, CDR1 MNHEY and CDR2 SVGAGI.

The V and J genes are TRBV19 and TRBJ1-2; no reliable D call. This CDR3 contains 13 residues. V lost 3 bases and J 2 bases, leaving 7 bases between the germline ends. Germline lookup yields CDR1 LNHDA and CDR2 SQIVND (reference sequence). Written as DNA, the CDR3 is TGTGCCAGTAGTATTGGCATGAACTATGGCTACACCTTC. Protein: CASSIGMNYGYTF.

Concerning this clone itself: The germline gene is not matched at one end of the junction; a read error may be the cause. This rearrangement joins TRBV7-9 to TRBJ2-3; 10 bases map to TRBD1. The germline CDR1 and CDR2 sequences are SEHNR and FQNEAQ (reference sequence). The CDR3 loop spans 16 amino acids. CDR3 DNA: TGTGCCAGCAGCCAGAACCGGGACAGGGGCACCGATACGCAGTATTTT. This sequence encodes CASSQNRDRGTDTQYF.

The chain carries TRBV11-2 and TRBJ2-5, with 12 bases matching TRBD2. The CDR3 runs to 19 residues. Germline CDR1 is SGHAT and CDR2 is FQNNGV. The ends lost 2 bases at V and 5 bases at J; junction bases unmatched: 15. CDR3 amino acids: CASSLRPSGGVVSGETQYF. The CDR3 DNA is TGTGCCAGCAGCTTACGTCCTAGCGGGGGGGTGGTATCAGGGGAGACCCAGTACTTC.

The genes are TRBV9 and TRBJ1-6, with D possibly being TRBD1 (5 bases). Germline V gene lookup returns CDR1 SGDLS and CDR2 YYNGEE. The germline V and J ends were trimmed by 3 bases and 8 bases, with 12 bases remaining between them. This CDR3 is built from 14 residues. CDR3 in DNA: TGTGCCAGCAGCGAGGACCCGGGGGATTCACCCCTCCACTTT. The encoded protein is CASSEDPGDSPLHF.

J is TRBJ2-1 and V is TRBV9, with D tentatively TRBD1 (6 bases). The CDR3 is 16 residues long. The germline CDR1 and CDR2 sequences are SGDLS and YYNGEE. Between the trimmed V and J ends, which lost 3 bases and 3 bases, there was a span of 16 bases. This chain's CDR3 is CASSGRTGTIYNEQFF. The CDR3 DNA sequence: TGTGCCAGCAGCGGGAGAACGGGGACAATCTACAATGAGCAGTTCTTC.

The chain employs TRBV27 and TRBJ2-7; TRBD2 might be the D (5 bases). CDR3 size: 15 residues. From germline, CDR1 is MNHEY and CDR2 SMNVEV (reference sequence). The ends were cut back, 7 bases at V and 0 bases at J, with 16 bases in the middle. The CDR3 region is CASTSAGSPSYEQYF. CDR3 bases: TGTGCCAGCACATCGGCGGGCAGCCCCTCCTACGAGCAGTACTTC.

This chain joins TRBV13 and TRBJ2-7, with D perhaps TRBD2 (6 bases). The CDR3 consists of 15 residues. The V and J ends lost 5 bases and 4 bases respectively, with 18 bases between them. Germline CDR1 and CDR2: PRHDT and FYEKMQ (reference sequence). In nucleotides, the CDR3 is TGTGCCAGCAGCCCCCGCGGGGCTCCATCGTACGAGCAGTACTTC. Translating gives CASSPRGAPSYEQYF.

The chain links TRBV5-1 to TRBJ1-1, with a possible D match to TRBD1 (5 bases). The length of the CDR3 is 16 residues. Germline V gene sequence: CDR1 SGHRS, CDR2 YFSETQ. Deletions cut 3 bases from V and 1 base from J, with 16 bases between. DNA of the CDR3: TGCGCCAGCAGCTCCGGCAGGGCCGACACGAACACTGAAGCTTTCTTT. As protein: CASSSGRADTNTEAFF. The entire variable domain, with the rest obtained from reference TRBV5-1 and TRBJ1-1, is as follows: KAGVTQTPRYLIKTRGQQVTLSCSPISGHRSVSWYQQTPGQGLQFLFEYFSETQRNKGNFPGRFSGRQFSNSRSEMNVSTLELGDSALYLCASSSGRADTNTEAFFGQGTRLTVV.